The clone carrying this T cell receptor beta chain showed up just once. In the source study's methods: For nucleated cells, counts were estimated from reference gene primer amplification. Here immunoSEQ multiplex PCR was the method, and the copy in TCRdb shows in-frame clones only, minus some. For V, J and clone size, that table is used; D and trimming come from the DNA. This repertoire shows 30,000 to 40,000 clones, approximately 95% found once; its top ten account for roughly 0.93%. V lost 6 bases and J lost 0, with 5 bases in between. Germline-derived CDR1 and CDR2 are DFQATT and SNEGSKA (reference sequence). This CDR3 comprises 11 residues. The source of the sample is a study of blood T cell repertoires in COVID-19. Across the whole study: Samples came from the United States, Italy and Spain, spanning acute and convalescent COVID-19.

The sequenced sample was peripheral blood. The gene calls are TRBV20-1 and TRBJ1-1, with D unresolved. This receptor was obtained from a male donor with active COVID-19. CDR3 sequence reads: CSAPLNTEAFF. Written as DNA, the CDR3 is TGCAGTGCCCCCTTGAACACTGAAGCTTTCTTT.